These T cell receptor beta chains were read from a single sample in a study of shared clonotypes between healthy human individuals. Using immunoSEQ multiplex PCR, the repertoire was profiled, and TCRdb retains in-frame clones only, with some absent. The sample records about 380,000 clones, roughly 96% being singletons. What was sequenced was memory CD8+ T cells sorted from blood. All receptors come from a young man in good health. The CDR3 runs from the conserved cysteine through the conserved F or W.

TRBV10-1,TRBJ2-4,CASSARQGAIQYF
TRBV28,TRBJ2-5,CASSFRAGQETQYF
TRBV7-2,TRBJ1-2,CASSLATGLYGYTF
TRBV5-6,TRBJ2-3,CASSSPNTDTQYF
TRBV5-1,TRBJ2-1,CASSLEVGGYNEQFF
TRBV12-5,TRBJ2-3,CASGLGTSGNTDTQYF
TRBV21-1,TRBJ2-1,CASLSGRGYNEQFF
TRBV5-1,TRBJ2-3,CASSFSWRGTDTQYF
TRBV7-2,TRBJ2-2,CASSLFHARISGELFF
TRBV6-1,TRBJ2-2,CASSEGTDTGELFF
TRBV18,TRBJ2-5,CASSPFLTSGTQETQYF
TRBV4-2,TRBJ2-4,CASSQDWGPRNIQYF
TRBV4-1,TRBJ2-7,CASSHGTSGSSYEQYF
TRBV5-4,TRBJ1-2,CASSLIQGARGYTF
TRBV5-1,TRBJ2-1,CASSLPKRDNGWNEQFF
TRBV19,TRBJ2-3,CASSMTGGGTDTQYF
TRBV28,TRBJ1-5,CASRTASVNQPQHF
TRBV7-9,TRBJ2-1,CASSLEGGEQFF
TRBV7-9,TRBJ2-2,CASSSMGLAGGELFF
TRBV23-1,TRBJ2-7,CASSQYPLPYGSSYEQYF
TRBV6-5,TRBJ1-4,CASRRDGGWGEKLFF
TRBV5-1,TRBJ2-3,CASRIDYTSNTQYF
TRBV7-9,TRBJ2-7,CASSLQVGGSYEQYF
TRBV5-4,TRBJ1-3,CASTVDRGGNTIYF
TRBV11-2,TRBJ2-5,CASSLTRLAGVRETQYF
TRBV2,TRBJ2-7,CASSGGGRAGEQYF
TRBV5-1,TRBJ2-3,CASSWDSTDTQYF
TRBV5-1,TRBJ1-4,CASSYGTAATNEKLFF
TRBV2,TRBJ1-6,CASSQQGGDNSPLHF
TRBV6-6,TRBJ2-7,CASSYSGSKYEQYF
TRBV10-3,TRBJ2-1,CAISERASGSNEQFF
TRBV4-1,TRBJ2-7,CASSQESGVGSYEQYF
TRBV27,TRBJ2-6,CASSFQLRSGANVLTF
TRBV7-9,TRBJ2-3,CASSFSGVTDTQYF
TRBV4-2,TRBJ2-7,CASSQEGGGQVNYEQYF
TRBV28,TRBJ2-7,CASSLDSFFGLRAYEQYF
TRBV6-5,TRBJ1-5,CASSYSTGGQPQHF
TRBV28,TRBJ2-1,CASSLGSGSPYNEQFF
TRBV7-9,TRBJ2-5,CASSFGDRGQETQYF
TRBV11-2,TRBJ2-7,CASSAGASYEQYF
TRBV5-6,TRBJ2-7,CASSFRDTYEQYF
TRBV28,TRBJ2-3,CASSFSTDRDRGEDTQYF
TRBV5-4,TRBJ2-5,CASSPGLGGRPQETQYF
TRBV10-2,TRBJ2-7,CASHWTSGQTYEQYF
TRBV28,TRBJ2-7,CASRSTYEQYF
TRBV27,TRBJ2-6,CASSLWTGVGANVLTF
TRBV7-9,TRBJ2-3,CASSPGLAGSTDTQYF
TRBV2,TRBJ1-4,CASKSRDRVRGANEKLFF